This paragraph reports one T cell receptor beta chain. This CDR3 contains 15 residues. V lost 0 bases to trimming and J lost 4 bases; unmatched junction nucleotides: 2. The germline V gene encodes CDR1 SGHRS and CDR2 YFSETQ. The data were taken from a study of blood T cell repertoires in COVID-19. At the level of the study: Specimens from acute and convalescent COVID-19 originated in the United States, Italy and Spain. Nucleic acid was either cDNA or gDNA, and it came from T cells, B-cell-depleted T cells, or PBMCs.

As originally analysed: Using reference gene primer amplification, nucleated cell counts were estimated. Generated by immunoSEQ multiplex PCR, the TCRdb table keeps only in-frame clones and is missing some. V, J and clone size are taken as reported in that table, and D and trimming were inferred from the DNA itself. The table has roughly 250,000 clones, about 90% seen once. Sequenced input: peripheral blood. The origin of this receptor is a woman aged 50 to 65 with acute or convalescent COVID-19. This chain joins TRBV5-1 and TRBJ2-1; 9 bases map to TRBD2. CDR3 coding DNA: TGCGCCAGCAGCTTGGTTAGCGGGAGTTACAATGAGCAGTTCTTC. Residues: CASSLVSGSYNEQFF.